These 24 T cell receptor beta chains were all obtained from the same sample, sequenced in a study of shared clonotypes between healthy human individuals. It was CD45RO-negative cells, positively selected for CCR7, that made up naive CD8 cells, with terminally differentiated effector memory CD45RA+ cells excluded. Clones were read by immunoSEQ multiplex PCR, and TCRdb kept only the in-frame ones, dropping some. The profile shows 560,000 or so clones, approximately 96% of them singletons. The sequencing input was naive CD8+ T cells sorted from blood. These TCRs come from a woman aged 25 to 39 in good health.

The chain recombines TRBV5-4 with TRBJ2-1; 11 bases match TRBD2. Trimming cost V 0 bases and J 4 bases; bases outside gene matches: 6. Germline loops: CDR1 SGHNT, CDR2 YYREEE (reference sequence). The CDR3 contains 17 residues. The CDR3 bases are TGTGCCAGCAGCTTGGTCCCTTTAGCGGGAGGGTACAATGAGCAGTTCTTC. This translates into CASSLVPLAGGYNEQFF.

This clone was counted once. This rearrangement joins TRBV28 to TRBJ1-1, with TRBD1 as a possible D gene (5 bases). V was pared by 6 bases and J by 2 bases, with 19 bases between. CDR1 MDHEN and CDR2 SYDVKM come from the germline V gene. The CDR3 runs to 16 residues. The CDR3 region is CASRGRARAFNTEAFF. The CDR3, as DNA: TGTGCCAGCAGAGGCAGGGCGAGGGCATTTAACACTGAAGCTTTCTTT.

This rearrangement joins TRBV27 to TRBJ2-7; 11 nucleotides agree with TRBD1. Germline CDR1 MNHEY, CDR2 SMNVEV (reference sequence). V was clipped by 5 bases and J by 3 bases; unmatched bases: 6. This CDR3 comprises 15 residues. CDR3: CASSLAGTGGYEQYF. The CDR3 nucleotides are TGTGCCAGCAGTCTCGCCGGGACAGGGGGCTACGAGCAGTACTTC.

Note on this clone: This specimen includes other DNA sequences encoding the same CDR3. The chain has TRBV6-5 and TRBJ2-2; D is unclear. The germline V and J ends were trimmed by 0 bases and 4 bases, with 9 bases remaining between them. The CDR3 covers 15 residues. Germline V lookup: CDR1 MNHEY, CDR2 SVGAGI. In DNA form, the CDR3 reads TGTGCCAGCAGTTACTCGAGTGGGTTCACCGGGGAGCTGTTTTTT. This gives the protein CASSYSSGFTGELFF.

This chain uses TRBV5-6 with TRBJ2-3; D is perhaps TRBD2 (5 bases). Per the germline V gene, CDR1 is SGHDT and CDR2 is YYEEEE. V was pared by 1 base and J by 2 bases, with 14 bases between. The CDR3 is 16 residues long. In nucleotides, the CDR3 is TGTGCCAGCAGCTTGAAATCTAGCCTCTTCACAGATACGCAGTATTTT. As protein: CASSLKSSLFTDTQYF.

The V call is TRBV7-9, the J call TRBJ2-1; 10 bases line up with TRBD1. This CDR3 contains 16 residues. V dropped 7 bases and J dropped 8; count of bases not matched to a gene: 14. Germline V gives CDR1 SEHNR, CDR2 FQNEAQ (reference sequence). The CDR3 reads CASNYGAGQGEDEQFF. The DNA for the CDR3 is TGTGCCAGCAACTATGGGGCTGGACAGGGGGAGGATGAGCAGTTCTTC.

This CDR3 is CSVVGRTYEQYF. As DNA, the CDR3 is TGCAGCGTTGTTGGCAGAACCTACGAGCAGTACTTC. The V gene is TRBV29-1, the J gene TRBJ2-7; D is unclear. V dropped 4 bases and J dropped 2 bases, with 9 bases sitting between them. This CDR3 region has 12 residues. The germline V gene encodes CDR1 SQVTM and CDR2 ANQGSEA.

This clone occurred a few times. The chain joins TRBV21-1 to TRBJ1-5. TRBV21-1 is a recognized pseudogene. The length of the CDR3 is 14 residues. The CDR3 coding sequence is TGTGCCAGCCGAGGGCACAGGCCCCGACAGCCCCAGCATTTT. Translation: CASRGHRPRQPQHF.

The rearrangement links TRBV6-7 to TRBJ1-5, with D perhaps matching TRBD1 (5 bases). TRBV6-7 is placed among ORFs of uncertain function. The CDR3 covers 16 residues. V lost 3 bases and J 0 bases, leaving 12 bases between the germline ends. CDR3 sequence reads: CASSYRDVYSNQPQHF. CDR3 DNA sequence: TGTGCCAGCAGTTATCGGGACGTCTATAGCAATCAGCCCCAGCATTTT.

A single count supports this clone. This chain uses TRBV9 with TRBJ2-1, with D unclear. V shed 0 bases and J shed 0 bases, with 7 bases lying between them. Germline assignment: CDR1 SGDLS and CDR2 YYNGEE. The CDR3 runs to 15 residues. The CDR3 reads CASSVERSSYNEQFF. The CDR3 coding sequence is TGTGCCAGCAGCGTAGAACGCAGCTCCTACAATGAGCAGTTCTTC.

The chain is built from TRBV2 and TRBJ2-7; 7 positions agree with TRBD2. V trimming: 7 bases; J trimming: 5 bases; junction bases outside the gene matches: 8. CDR3 size: 13 residues. The V gene's germline CDR1 is SNHLY and CDR2 FYNNEI. CDR3 bases: TGTGCCAGCATTCGTGGAGGGAGGGACGAGCAGTACTTC. Encoded protein: CASIRGGRDEQYF.

This chain joins TRBV9 and TRBJ2-3; 7 bases match TRBD2. Trimming cost V 0 bases and J 3 bases; bases outside gene matches: 7. CDR1 and CDR2 from the germline V gene are SGDLS and YYNGEE. The CDR3 has 16 residues. In DNA form, the CDR3 reads TGTGCCAGCAGCGTAGAGGCTAGCGGTTTAACAGATACGCAGTATTTT. Translation: CASSVEASGLTDTQYF.

The V gene is TRBV14, the J gene TRBJ1-2; D may be TRBD1 (5 bases). Looked up from germline, CDR1 is SGHDN and CDR2 is FVKESK. This CDR3 spans 12 amino acids. The germline V and J ends were trimmed by 4 bases and 8 bases, with 11 bases remaining between them. CDR3: CASSLMGRGYTF. In DNA form, the CDR3 reads TGTGCCAGCAGCCTTATGGGACGCGGCTACACCTTC.

V and J are TRBV9 and TRBJ1-2, with 9 bases aligning to TRBD1. Germline V gene sequence: CDR1 SGDLS, CDR2 YYNGEE. The V and J ends lost 6 bases and 4 bases, in that order; junction bases with no gene match: 13. The CDR3 has 16 residues. The CDR3 loop reads CASTGTGSFRSYGYTF. The DNA of the CDR3 is TGTGCCAGCACCGGGACAGGGTCCTTTCGTAGCTATGGCTACACCTTC.

This clone was counted a few times. The gene calls are TRBV5-6 and TRBJ2-2; D might be TRBD1 (5 bases). V was pared by 4 bases and J by 8 bases, with 30 bases between. The CDR3 is 19 amino acids. Germline V gives CDR1 SGHDT, CDR2 YYEEEE. The CDR3: CASSHESPRGPHPRGELFF. For the CDR3, the DNA is TGTGCCAGCAGCCACGAGAGCCCTAGGGGTCCCCACCCGCGGGGGGAGCTGTTTTTT.

The chain is built from TRBV19 and TRBJ2-1; the match to TRBD2 covers 7 bases. This CDR3 contains 13 residues. Germline V gene sequence: CDR1 LNHDA, CDR2 SQIVND (reference sequence). Losses at the gene ends were 6 bases for V and 2 bases for J; bases not matched to a gene: 1. The CDR3 here is CASRAGTYNEQFF. CDR3 sequence (DNA): TGTGCCAGTAGAGCGGGAACCTACAATGAGCAGTTCTTC.

Concerning this clone itself: In the same sample, other DNA sequences code for this CDR3. The V gene is TRBV19, the J gene TRBJ1-2; 7 bases map to TRBD1. The V gene end was trimmed by 5 bases and the J gene end by 5 bases; junction bases not matched to a gene: 5. There are 13 residues in the CDR3. Germline assignment: CDR1 LNHDA and CDR2 SQIVND (reference sequence). The CDR3 bases are TGTGCCAGTAGTCCCGGGACAGCTTATGGCTACACCTTC. Amino acids: CASSPGTAYGYTF.

The V call is TRBV19, the J call TRBJ2-1, with D tentatively TRBD2 (6 bases). V lost 9 bases and J 4 bases, leaving 10 bases between the germline ends. The CDR3 sequence is 12 residues long. Germline V gene data show CDR1 as LNHDA and CDR2 as SQIVND (reference sequence). This chain's CDR3 is CASRTTYNEQFF. For the CDR3, the DNA is TGTGCCAGCAGGACTACATACAATGAGCAGTTCTTC.

The rearrangement joins TRBV19 to TRBJ1-5, with no clear D. This CDR3 has 15 residues. V was trimmed by 7 bases and J by 0 bases, leaving 13 bases between them. Germline V gene lookup returns CDR1 LNHDA and CDR2 SQIVND (reference sequence). The chain's CDR3 is CASTYGQFSNQPQHF. CDR3 DNA sequence: TGTGCCAGTACCTATGGGCAGTTTAGCAATCAGCCCCAGCATTTT.

This chain uses TRBV2 with TRBJ2-7; a weak D match, TRBD2 (6 bases). The CDR3 length is 12 residues. Trimming pared 10 bases from V and 2 bases from J, leaving 12 bases between. CDR1 is SNHLY and CDR2 is FYNNEI in the germline V gene. CDR3 in amino acids: CATWDSTYEQYF. The CDR3 DNA sequence: TGTGCCACCTGGGACTCCACCTACGAGCAGTACTTC. Combining the CDR3 with reference TRBV2 and TRBJ2-7 gives the whole variable domain EPEVTQTPSHQVTQMGQEVILRCVPISNHLYFYWYRQILGQKVEFLVSFYNNEISEKSEIFDDQFSVERPDGSNFTLKIRSTKLEDSAMYFCATWDSTYEQYFGPGTRLTVT.

The V gene is TRBV28, the J gene TRBJ2-5; 7 bases are shared with TRBD2. The CDR3 runs 15 residues. J lost 1 base, V lost 6 bases, and 8 bases had no gene match. CDR1 and CDR2 from the germline V gene are MDHEN and SYDVKM. CDR3 loop: CASRPPREPQETQYF. In DNA form, the CDR3 reads TGTGCCAGCAGGCCGCCGCGGGAGCCCCAAGAGACCCAGTACTTC.

In its sample, this clone was seen once. J is TRBJ2-5 and V is TRBV28, with 9 nucleotides matching TRBD1. CDR1 is MDHEN, CDR2 SYDVKM, per germline. CDR3 length: 15 amino acids. Trimming removed 6 bases from V and 0 bases from J; junction bases left unmatched: 5. The CDR3 DNA is TGTGCCAGCAGGGACCGGGACAGGGACCAAGAGACCCAGTACTTC. Residues: CASRDRDRDQETQYF.

The chain joins TRBV28 to TRBJ2-1; D is perhaps TRBD2 (6 bases). Trimming stripped 4 bases from V and 4 bases from J, with 17 bases between. This CDR3 is built from 16 residues. CDR1 and CDR2 (germline): MDHEN, SYDVKM. For the CDR3, the DNA is TGTGCCAGCAGTTCGGACGCTAGCGACCCTTACAATGAGCAGTTCTTC. Encoded protein: CASSSDASDPYNEQFF.

The chain has TRBV14 and TRBJ1-4; tentatively, D is TRBD1 (5 bases). The germline V gene encodes CDR1 SGHDN and CDR2 FVKESK. The CDR3 contains 15 residues. V was shortened by 3 bases and J by 4 bases, with 12 bases between the two germline ends. This chain's CDR3 is CASSQSTGGNEKLFF. DNA for the CDR3: TGTGCCAGCAGCCAGTCCACGGGGGGTAATGAAAAACTGTTTTTT.